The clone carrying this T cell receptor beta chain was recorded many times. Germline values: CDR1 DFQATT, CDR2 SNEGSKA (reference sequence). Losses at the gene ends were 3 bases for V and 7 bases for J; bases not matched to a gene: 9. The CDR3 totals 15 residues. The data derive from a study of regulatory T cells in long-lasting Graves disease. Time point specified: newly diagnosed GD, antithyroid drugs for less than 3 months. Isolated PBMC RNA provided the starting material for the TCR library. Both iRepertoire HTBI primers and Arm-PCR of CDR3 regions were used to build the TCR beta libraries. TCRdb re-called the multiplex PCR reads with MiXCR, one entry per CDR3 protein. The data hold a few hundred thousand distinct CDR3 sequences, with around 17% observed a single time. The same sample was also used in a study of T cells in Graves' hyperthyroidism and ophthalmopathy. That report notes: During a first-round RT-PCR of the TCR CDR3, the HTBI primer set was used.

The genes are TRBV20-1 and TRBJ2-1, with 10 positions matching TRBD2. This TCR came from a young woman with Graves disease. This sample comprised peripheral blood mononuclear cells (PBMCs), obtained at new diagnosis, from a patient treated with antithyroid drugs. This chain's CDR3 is CSASYLAGVRNEQFF. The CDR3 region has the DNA TGCAGTGCTAGTTATCTAGCGGGAGTTAGGAATGAGCAGTTCTTC.